Listed below are T cell receptor beta chains from one sample, sequenced in a study of OX40 agonist ivuxolimab in advanced cancers. The protocol was immunoSEQ multiplex PCR, while the TCRdb copy is restricted to in-frame clones and leaves out a portion. There are tens of thousands of clones in the sample; 84% occur only once, and roughly 1.1% lies in the top ten. The input for sequencing was CD4+ or CD8+ T cells sorted from blood, taken in a trial of the OX40 agonist ivuxolimab. The receptors were gathered from an adult with an advanced solid tumor such as melanoma, head and neck, liver or kidney cancer. Each CDR3 is given with its conserved first and last residue. The D gene is left open where the match is weak. Clone size is given for some rows only: seen once, a few or many times, or a class if the clone is expanded.

TRBD1	-	TRBV2	TRBJ1-5	CASSWMTGENQPQHF	TGTGCCAGCAGTTGGATGACAGGGGAAAATCAGCCCCAGCATTTT
-	-	TRBV9	TRBJ1-1	CASSVDWMGTEAFF	TGTGCCAGCAGCGTAGACTGGATGGGCACTGAAGCTTTCTTT
-	few	TRBV28	TRBJ1-6	CASSATGHNSPLHF	TGTGCCAGCAGTGCGACAGGACACAATTCACCCCTCCACTTT
-	-	TRBV6-1	TRBJ2-5	CASSELYGGAETQYF	TGTGCCAGCAGTGAACTATACGGGGGTGCGGAGACCCAGTACTTC
-	-	TRBV5-5	TRBJ1-1	CASSSQLQVGTEAFF	TGTGCCAGCAGTTCACAACTACAGGTGGGCACTGAAGCTTTCTTT
-	once	TRBV11-2	TRBJ2-5	CASSLNQETQYF	TGTGCCAGCAGCCTTAACCAAGAGACCCAGTACTTC
TRBD1	-	TRBV6-1	TRBJ1-1	CASGKGAAGGTEAFF	TGTGCCAGCGGGAAGGGGGCCGCGGGAGGAACTGAAGCTTTCTTT
TRBD1	-	TRBV10-2	TRBJ2-1	CASNPGQADDEQFF	TGCGCCAGCAATCCGGGACAGGCGGACGATGAGCAGTTCTTC
TRBD1	-	TRBV7-2	TRBJ1-5	CASSGQGEQPQHF	TGTGCCAGCAGCGGACAGGGCGAACAGCCCCAGCATTTT
TRBD1	few	TRBV7-2	TRBJ1-2	CASSPGDSRSECYTF	TGTGCCAGCAGCCCAGGGGACAGCCGAAGTGAGTGCTACACCTTC
-	-	TRBV9	TRBJ2-5	CASSVLGAGETQYF	TGTGCCAGCAGCGTGCTAGGGGCGGGAGAGACCCAGTACTTC
-	-	TRBV7-2	TRBJ2-3	CASSPQGDTQYF	TGTGCCAGCAGCCCGCAGGGGGATACGCAGTATTTT
TRBD1	-	TRBV14	TRBJ1-2	CASSQEMGQYGYTF	TGTGCCAGCAGCCAAGAAATGGGACAGTATGGCTACACCTTC
-	-	TRBV19	TRBJ1-5	CASTPEYSNQPQHF	TGTGCCAGTACCCCCGAGTATAGCAATCAGCCCCAGCATTTT
TRBD1	-	TRBV27	TRBJ2-7	CASSSGGTGGREQYF	TGTGCCAGCAGTTCCGGCGGGACAGGTGGTAGGGAGCAGTACTTC
TRBD1	few	TRBV5-8	TRBJ1-6	CASSFGDRVISPLHF	TGTGCCAGCAGCTTCGGGGACAGGGTGATCTCACCCCTCCACTTT
TRBD1	-	TRBV6-5	TRBJ2-1	CASSLRTGGVLKFF	TGTGCCAGCAGTTTACGGACAGGGGGCGTTTTAAAGTTCTTC
-	-	TRBV18	TRBJ1-2	CASSPIPGNYGYTF	TGTGCCAGCTCACCAATCCCAGGGAACTATGGCTACACCTTC
-	-	TRBV7-2	TRBJ2-1	CASSLMGGGVSNEQFF	TGTGCCAGCAGCTTAATGGGTGGGGGAGTTAGCAATGAGCAGTTCTTC
-	-	TRBV7-2	TRBJ1-2	CASSSVRDGYTF	TGTGCCAGCAGCTCAGTTAGAGATGGCTACACCTTC
TRBD1	few	TRBV28	TRBJ1-2	CASRTGGEGYTF	TGTGCCAGCAGGACAGGGGGCGAGGGCTACACCTTC
TRBD1	-	TRBV2	TRBJ2-3	CASRTGIVTDTQYF	TGTGCCAGCAGGACAGGGATTGTCACAGATACGCAGTATTTT
-	-	TRBV5-8	TRBJ1-4	CASSLGEATNEKLFF	TGTGCCAGCAGCTTGGGCGAAGCAACTAATGAAAAACTGTTTTTT
-	-	TRBV30	TRBJ2-7	CAWRDDRKAGEQYF	TGTGCCTGGAGGGACGACAGGAAGGCGGGCGAGCAGTACTTC
-	few	TRBV7-3	TRBJ1-1	CASSSSGRGTEAFF	-
-	-	TRBV11-1	TRBJ2-7	CASSPGTVSYEQYF	TGTGCCAGCAGCCCCGGGACGGTATCCTACGAGCAGTACTTC
-	few	TRBV7-3	TRBJ1-6	CASSLRAGAASPLHF	TGTGCCAGCAGCTTAAGGGCAGGAGCTGCGTCACCCCTCCACTTT
TRBD2	once	TRBV9	TRBJ2-5	CASSVGASGVQETQYF	TGTGCCAGCAGCGTAGGGGCTAGCGGGGTTCAAGAGACCCAGTACTTC
TRBD2	once	TRBV18	TRBJ2-1	CASSERGDNEQFF	TGTGCCAGCTCAGAGCGGGGGGACAATGAGCAGTTCTTC
TRBD2	-	TRBV5-1	TRBJ2-3	CASSDLAGGTDTQYF	TGCGCCAGCAGCGACCTAGCGGGGGGCACAGATACGCAGTATTTT
-	-	TRBV4-3	TRBJ1-5	CASGSDVYSNQPQHF	TGCGCCAGCGGGAGCGATGTGTATAGCAATCAGCCCCAGCATTTT
-	-	TRBV5-4	TRBJ1-4	CAYSVEGIANEKLFF	TGTGCTTACAGCGTTGAGGGGATTGCTAATGAAAAACTGTTTTTT
-	-	TRBV28	TRBJ1-5	CASSLERGNQPQHF	TGTGCCAGCAGTTTAGAAAGGGGCAATCAGCCCCAGCATTTT
-	-	TRBV15	TRBJ2-1	CATSMGARNEQFF	TGTGCCACCAGCATGGGGGCGCGCAATGAGCAGTTCTTC
TRBD2	-	TRBV5-4	TRBJ2-5	CAGSQGLAGSGTQYF	TGTGCCGGCTCCCAGGGACTAGCGGGGTCAGGGACCCAGTACTTC
TRBD1	-	TRBV27	TRBJ2-2	CASSKGTGANTGELFF	TGTGCCAGCAGTAAGGGGACAGGTGCGAACACCGGGGAGCTGTTTTTT
TRBD2	once	TRBV13	TRBJ2-7	CASRGGNPYEQYF	TGTGCCAGCCGGGGGGGAAATCCCTACGAGCAGTACTTC
-	-	TRBV2	TRBJ2-2	CASRSRTRSMNTGELFF	TGTGCCAGCAGGTCCCGGACGCGGTCCATGAACACCGGGGAGCTGTTTTTT
-	-	TRBV27	TRBJ1-4	CASSLGGNEKLFF	TGTGCCAGCAGTTTAGGGGGTAATGAAAAACTGTTTTTT
-	-	TRBV28	TRBJ2-1	CASRPGYGSYNEQFF	TGTGCCAGCAGGCCTGGATACGGCTCCTACAATGAGCAGTTCTTC
TRBD1	-	TRBV7-8	TRBJ2-7	CASSFGQGVYEQYF	TGTGCCAGCAGCTTTGGACAGGGGGTCTACGAGCAGTACTTC
-	-	TRBV14	TRBJ2-4	CASSPADGNIQYF	TGTGCCAGCAGCCCGGCCGACGGAAACATTCAGTACTTC
-	-	TRBV5-6	TRBJ1-6	CASSLVGGGRDSPLHF	TGTGCCAGCAGCTTGGTAGGCGGGGGACGGGATTCACCCCTCCACTTT
-	-	TRBV30	TRBJ1-2	CAWRSNSKAGYTF	TGTGCCTGGAGGTCAAACTCAAAGGCTGGCTACACCTTC
-	-	TRBV5-1	TRBJ2-1	CASSLVLGVGYNEQFF	TGCGCCAGCAGCTTGGTGTTGGGGGTCGGGTACAATGAGCAGTTCTTC
-	-	TRBV19	TRBJ2-5	CASNLRTLQETQYF	TGTGCCAGTAATCTACGGACACTGCAAGAGACCCAGTACTTC
TRBD1	-	TRBV18	TRBJ1-2	CASSTDRNYGYTF	TGTGCCAGCTCAACGGACAGGAACTATGGCTACACCTTC
-	few	TRBV9	TRBJ2-1	CASSVAQGRVNEQFF	TGTGCCAGCAGCGTAGCCCAGGGCAGGGTGAATGAGCAGTTCTTC
-	-	TRBV19	TRBJ2-2	CASSMVTPYNTGELFF	TGTGCCAGTAGTATGGTCACCCCCTATAACACCGGGGAGCTGTTTTTT
TRBD2	-	TRBV18	TRBJ2-1	CASSPGLAGGPSYNEQFF	TGTGCCAGCTCACCGGGACTAGCGGGGGGTCCCTCCTACAATGAGCAGTTCTTC
-	-	TRBV5-1	TRBJ1-1	CASSLWRGSTTEAFF	TGCGCCAGCAGCTTGTGGAGGGGCTCTACCACTGAAGCTTTCTTT
TRBD1	-	TRBV27	TRBJ1-1	CASSPGTGSRAEAFF	TGTGCCAGCAGTCCTGGGACAGGGAGTCGAGCTGAAGCTTTCTTT